These T cell receptor beta chains were read from a single sample in a study of blood T cell repertoires in COVID-19. Sequencing was performed with immunoSEQ multiplex PCR; in TCRdb, only in-frame clones are kept and a portion is missing. The repertoire holds around 250,000 clones, with around 85% as singletons. Sequenced material: PBMCs or T cells enriched from blood (not recorded which). All receptors come from a woman in her forties or fifties who had recovered from COVID-19. Both conserved end residues are part of each CDR3. Fields, in order: J gene, clone size, D gene, V gene, CDR3 protein, CDR3 DNA. The D gene is left open where the match is weak. Some rows mark clone size as missing; the rest say once, few, many or name a class of expanded clone.

TRBJ2-1,-,TRBD2,TRBV27,CASSSAGGPTYEQFF,TGTGCCAGCAGTTCAGCGGGAGGGCCTACCTATGAGCAGTTCTTC
TRBJ1-2,-,-,TRBV4-1,CASSQDSLGTFYGYTF,TGCGCCAGCAGCCAAGATAGCTTAGGGACATTCTATGGCTACACCTTC
TRBJ2-7,-,TRBD2,TRBV28,CASSGRKGTSGNEQYF,TGTGCCAGCAGCGGCCGGAAAGGGACTAGCGGGAACGAGCAGTACTTC
TRBJ2-7,-,TRBD2,TRBV7-3,CASSLMPSGNSYEQYF,TGTGCCAGCAGCTTAATGCCTAGCGGGAACTCCTACGAGCAGTACTTC
TRBJ2-5,-,-,TRBV18,CASSPPRGYPSIGETQYF,TGTGCCAGCTCACCACCTAGGGGCTACCCATCGATAGGAGAGACCCAGTACTTC
TRBJ2-7,-,TRBD1,TRBV7-2,CASSWKTGDPRYEQYF,TGTGCCAGCAGCTGGAAAACAGGGGACCCCCGCTACGAGCAGTACTTC
TRBJ2-1,-,-,TRBV18,CASSPQGSRNEQFF,TGTGCCAGCTCACCCCAGGGGAGTCGGAATGAGCAGTTCTTC
TRBJ1-2,once,TRBD1,TRBV27,CASSPHPADRSLGGYTF,TGTGCCAGCAGTCCGCACCCCGCGGACAGGTCTCTAGGGGGCTACACCTTC
TRBJ1-1,few,-,TRBV12-5,CASGLVRGWGTEAFF,TGTGCTAGTGGTTTGGTCAGGGGATGGGGCACTGAAGCTTTCTTT
TRBJ2-2,-,-,TRBV6-1,CASSEFSTGELFF,TGTGCCAGCAGTGAATTTAGCACCGGGGAGCTGTTTTTT
TRBJ2-5,-,-,TRBV7-9,CASSSGKKQTKETQYF,TGTGCCAGCAGCTCTGGTAAAAAACAGACAAAAGAGACCCAGTACTTC
TRBJ2-2,-,TRBD2,TRBV3-1/TRBV3-2,CASSQNGLAGLNTGELFF,TGTGCCAGCAGCCAAAATGGACTAGCGGGACTTAACACCGGGGAGCTGTTTTTT
TRBJ1-5,-,-,TRBV5-1,CASSFTGVEPQHF,TGCGCCAGCAGCTTTACAGGAGTTGAGCCCCAGCATTTT
TRBJ1-1,-,-,TRBV11-2,CASSLARWNTEAFF,TGTGCCAGCAGCTTAGCTCGGTGGAACACTGAAGCTTTCTTT
TRBJ2-3,-,TRBD2,TRBV10-3,CAITPAGEGDTQYF,TGTGCCATCACCCCAGCGGGAGAGGGAGATACGCAGTATTTT
TRBJ2-7,-,TRBD2,TRBV10-3,CAISEGTSEYYEQYF,TGTGCCATCAGTGAAGGGACTAGCGAATACTACGAGCAGTACTTC
TRBJ2-3,-,TRBD2,TRBV4-1,CASSQGGLAGGLTDTQYF,TGCGCCAGCAGCCAAGGGGGACTAGCGGGGGGACTCACAGATACGCAGTATTTT
TRBJ2-2,-,TRBD2,TRBV18,CASSPGGAHTGELFF,TGTGCCAGCTCACCGGGAGGGGCCCACACCGGGGAGCTGTTTTTT
TRBJ2-7,-,-,TRBV5-1,CASSLALDRNEQYF,TGCGCCAGCAGCTTGGCGCTAGATCGCAACGAGCAGTACTTC
TRBJ1-5,-,-,TRBV3-1/TRBV3-2,CASSQDMGGGQPQHF,TGTGCCAGCAGCCAAGATATGGGGGGAGGACAGCCCCAGCATTTT
TRBJ2-2,-,-,TRBV27,CASRATGPGELFF,TGTGCCAGCAGGGCGACAGGTCCCGGGGAGCTGTTTTTT
TRBJ1-3,few,-,TRBV6-1,CASSERGGNTIYF,TGTGCCAGCAGTGAGAGAGGAGGAAACACCATATATTTT
TRBJ2-5,-,-,TRBV15,CATSLGYREETQYF,TGTGCCACCAGTCTAGGGTACAGGGAAGAGACCCAGTACTTC
TRBJ2-5,few,-,TRBV3-1/TRBV3-2,CASSQGVGGMGAQYF,TGTGCCAGCAGTCAAGGGGTCGGGGGTATGGGTGCTCAGTACTTC